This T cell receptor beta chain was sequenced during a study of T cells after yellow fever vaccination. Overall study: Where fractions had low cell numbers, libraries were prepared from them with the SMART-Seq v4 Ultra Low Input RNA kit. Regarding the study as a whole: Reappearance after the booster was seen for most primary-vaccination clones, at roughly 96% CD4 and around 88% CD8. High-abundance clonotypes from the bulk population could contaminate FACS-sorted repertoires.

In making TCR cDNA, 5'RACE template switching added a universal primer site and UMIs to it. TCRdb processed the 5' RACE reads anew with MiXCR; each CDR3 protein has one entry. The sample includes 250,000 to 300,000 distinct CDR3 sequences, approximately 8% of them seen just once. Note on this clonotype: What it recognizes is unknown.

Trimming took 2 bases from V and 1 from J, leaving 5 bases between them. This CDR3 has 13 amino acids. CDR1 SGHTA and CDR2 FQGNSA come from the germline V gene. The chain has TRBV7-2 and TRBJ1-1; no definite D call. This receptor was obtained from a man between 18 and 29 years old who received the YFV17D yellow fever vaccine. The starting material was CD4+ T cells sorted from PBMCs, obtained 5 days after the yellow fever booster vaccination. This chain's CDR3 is CASSLLENTEAFF. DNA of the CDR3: TGTGCCAGCAGCTTACTAGAGAACACTGAAGCTTTCTTT.